These 2 T cell receptor beta chains came from one sample sequenced in a study of a mutant IDH1 vaccine in newly diagnosed glioma (dated by TCRdb to about 2021). Library prep was done by the immunoSEQ multiplex PCR assay. TCRdb retrieved this table from immuneACCESS and kept in-frame rearrangements only. Not all clones are present; in checked studies, unresolved V genes account for under half, and no reason is known for the remainder. Here the sample has some 60,000 clones; 80% to 85% occur a single time. The ten largest clones capture more than 3% of the sample. The label giving this sample's time point can be read as: week 47, end of study. Every vaccine dose consisted of 300 ug of a 20-mer mutant IDH1 peptide in Montanide, administered subcutaneously together with topical imiquimod. Antigen specificity for these receptors is unknown. The input for sequencing was PBMCs, taken from a glioma patient whose treatment included an IDH1 peptide vaccine. The receptor set was obtained from a woman in her 50s with glioma.

The J gene is TRBJ2-7, the V gene TRBV11-2; 7 bases are shared with TRBD1. The CDR3 runs 16 residues. V was pared by 1 base and J by 2 bases, with 8 bases of the junction left unmatched. The germline CDR1 and CDR2 sequences are SGHAT and FQNNGV. CDR3 sequence: CASSLVSGQGAYEQYF. CDR3 bases: TGTGCCAGCAGCTTAGTATCGGGCCAGGGGGCCTACGAGCAGTACTTC.

This rearrangement joins TRBV4-1 to TRBJ2-1; TRBD2 is a possible D gene (5 bases). V lost 4 bases to trimming and J lost 1 base, with 17 bases between them. This CDR3 spans 17 amino acids. Germline CDR1 MGHRA, CDR2 YSYEKL. CDR3: CASSLIAKDLSYNEQFF. The CDR3 nucleotides read TGCGCCAGCAGCCTAATAGCCAAGGACTTATCCTACAATGAGCAGTTCTTC.